This paragraph reports one T cell receptor beta chain. Its antigen is as yet unknown. This sample was included in a study of cytomegalovirus exposure and HLA in healthy donors. Study as a whole: Around 86 million unique TCRs, all from HLA-typed donors, were included in an early release of the data. General study results and limits: In a later analysis, HLA-associated TCR beta chains were more clonally expanded than equally common others. Under 20,000 TCR beta sequences were associated with HLA alleles at 0.05 false discovery rate in a later analysis.

The PCR made use of 60 Vbeta and 13 Jbeta primers. Sequenced by immunoSEQ multiplex PCR; TCRdb stores in-frame clones only, minus some. The sample records approximately 100,000 clones, approximately 80% being singletons. V shed 2 bases, J shed 6 bases, and the junction held 9 bases outside the gene matches. Germline CDR1 reads MNHEY; CDR2 reads SVGAGI. The CDR3 sequence is 15 residues long. The chain is built from TRBV6-5 and TRBJ2-7; 8 nucleotides line up with TRBD2. The sequence was obtained from a young woman in good health and CMV-seronegative. The sequenced sample consisted of PBMCs. DNA for the CDR3: TGTGCCAGCAGTTACAAGCGGGAGTCCTTTCGCGAGCAGTACTTC. It translates to CASSYKRESFREQYF.